This entry lists 22 T cell receptor beta chains sequenced from one sample in a study of blood T cell repertoires in COVID-19. Assay: immunoSEQ multiplex PCR; the TCRdb copy retains only in-frame clones and omits some. The sample lists over 60,000 clones, just over 85% occurring once. Sequences were obtained from peripheral blood. The receptors originated from a man aged 65 to 85 with active or convalescent COVID-19.

The chain links TRBV24-1 to TRBJ1-5, with TRBD1 identical over 11 bases. Germline V gives CDR1 KGHDR, CDR2 SFDVKD. V gave up 3 bases and J gave up 8 bases; unmatched junction bases: 5. The CDR3 is 15 residues long. CDR3 DNA: TGTGCCACCAGTGATACAAGGACAGGGGGCGAGCCCCAGCATTTT. Translation gives CATSDTRTGGEPQHF.

This clone showed up just a few times. This same CDR3 is encoded by further DNA sequences in the sample. This chain joins TRBV9 and TRBJ2-7; weak D call: TRBD2 (6 bases). Trimming pared 3 bases from V and 0 bases from J, leaving 7 bases between. In germline, CDR1 is SGDLS, CDR2 YYNGEE. The CDR3 is 13 residues long. CDR3 sequence (DNA): TGTGCCAGCAGCGGTAGCGGCTCCTACGAGCAGTACTTC. Its protein is CASSGSGSYEQYF.

The chain uses TRBV30 and TRBJ1-5; TRBD1 might be the D (6 bases). Per the germline V gene, CDR1 is GTSNPN and CDR2 is SVGIG (reference sequence). Trimming left V 4 bases short and J 0 bases short, with 7 bases between. The CDR3 is 13 amino acids. The CDR3 DNA reads as TGTGCCTGGAACAGGGCTAGCAATCAGCCCCAGCATTTT. Amino acids: CAWNRASNQPQHF.

The chain has TRBV7-2 and TRBJ2-2; TRBD1 matches at 9 bases. After removal of 5 bases from V and 5 bases from J, the junction contained 12 bases not matched to a gene. CDR1 SGHTA and CDR2 FQGNSA come from the germline V gene. The CDR3 contains 17 residues. CDR3 nucleotides: TGTGCCAGCAGCCCCTTACCTGGACAGGGGTGGACCGGGGAGCTGTTTTTT. Translating gives CASSPLPGQGWTGELFF.

The chain combines TRBV27 with TRBJ2-1, with 7 positions matching TRBD2. V lost 5 bases to trimming and J lost 4 bases; unmatched junction nucleotides: 5. This CDR3 has 14 amino acids. CDR1 and CDR2 (germline): MNHEY, SMNVEV (reference sequence). In DNA form, the CDR3 reads TGTGCCAGCAGTCTAAGGACTAGTTACAATGAGCAGTTCTTC. Translated: CASSLRTSYNEQFF.

The rearrangement joins TRBV9 to TRBJ1-2; D remains ambiguous. The germline V gene has CDR1 SGDLS and CDR2 YYNGEE. CDR3 length equals 13 residues. Trimming took 4 bases from V and 10 from J, leaving 17 bases between them. The CDR3 DNA reads TGTGCCAGCAGCCCCTTAGGTGCGGGAACCTACACCTTC. Its translation: CASSPLGAGTYTF.

The chain joins TRBV6-1 to TRBJ2-3, with D possibly being TRBD2 (6 bases). Germline CDR1 is MNHNS and CDR2 is SASEGT. The CDR3 is 14 amino acids. Trimming took 3 bases from V and 5 from J, leaving 12 bases between them. CDR3 bases: TGTGCCAGCAGTGAGGGGGGTTTCGGAGATACGCAGTATTTT. It specifies CASSEGGFGDTQYF.

The CDR3: CASSMRTPLLIGTMNTEAFF. The CDR3 DNA reads TGTGCCAGCTCAATGCGAACCCCGTTACTGATTGGTACTATGAACACTGAAGCTTTCTTT. The gene calls are TRBV18 and TRBJ1-1; D unresolved. Per the germline V gene, CDR1 is KGHSH and CDR2 is LQKENI. This CDR3 is 20 amino acids long. The ends were cut back, 5 bases at V and 0 bases at J, with 28 bases in the middle.

This clone showed up just once. J is TRBJ1-4 and V is TRBV6-1, with a weak D call TRBD1 (6 bases). Germline CDR1 and CDR2: MNHNS and SASEGT. The CDR3 extends over 15 amino acids. The germline V and J ends were trimmed by 3 bases and 7 bases, with 15 bases remaining between them. CDR3: CASSDHPQGREKLFF. The CDR3 DNA reads TGTGCCAGCAGTGACCACCCACAGGGACGTGAAAAACTGTTTTTT.

This chain connects TRBV25-1 to TRBJ2-7, with TRBD2 as a possible D gene (5 bases). Between the trimmed V and J ends, which lost 0 bases and 4 bases, there was a span of 13 bases. CDR1 and CDR2 from the germline V gene are MGHDK and SYGVNS. CDR3 length: 15 amino acids. The CDR3 DNA follows: TGTGCCAGCAGTGAATATCAGTCTTCGGGGTACGAGCAGTACTTC. Residues: CASSEYQSSGYEQYF.

CDR3 sequence reads: CASSKPPGLDSPLHF. DNA of the CDR3: TGTGCCAGCAGCAAACCCCCAGGGTTGGACTCACCCCTCCACTTT. This chain connects TRBV7-2 to TRBJ1-6; perhaps TRBD1 as D (5 bases). Germline values: CDR1 SGHTA, CDR2 FQGNSA. V lost 5 bases, J lost 10 bases, and 18 bases lay in between. This CDR3 has 15 amino acids.

The chain employs TRBV21-1 and TRBJ1-2; the table assigns TRBD1, which was not confirmed against the DNA. TRBV21-1 is a recognized pseudogene. The CDR3 runs 12 residues. Here the CDR3 DNA reads TGTGCCAGCAGTCCCCAGGTGTGTGGCTACACCTTC. This encodes CASSPQVCGYTF.

The genes are TRBV5-1 and TRBJ2-5; TRBD2 might be the D (6 bases). CDR1 is SGHRS and CDR2 is YFSETQ in the germline V gene. This CDR3 is 13 amino acids long. Trimming left V 3 bases short and J 4 bases short, with 10 bases between. CDR3 coding DNA: TGCGCCAGCAGCTCGGGAGCGCGAGAGACCCAGTACTTC. This gives the protein CASSSGARETQYF.

A few counts support this clone. The chain couples TRBV19 to TRBJ2-7, with a possible D match to TRBD2 (6 bases). V lost 6 bases and J lost 6, with 15 bases in between. Germline V gene data show CDR1 as LNHDA and CDR2 as SQIVND (reference sequence). This CDR3 has 13 residues. In DNA, the CDR3 is TGTGCCAGTAGCCTGGGACTCAACTCCGAGCAGTACTTC. Encoded protein: CASSLGLNSEQYF.

The chain combines TRBV6-2 or TRBV6-3 with TRBJ1-5; D is possibly TRBD1 (6 bases). The CDR3 is 16 residues long. Trimming removed 5 bases at V and 2 bases at J, with 16 bases between. Germline CDR1 and CDR2: MNHEY and SVGEGT. For the CDR3, the DNA is TGTGCCAGCAGTCAACAGACCGGACAGCGCAATCAGCCCCAGCATTTT. Amino acids: CASSQQTGQRNQPQHF.

The chain links TRBV5-3 to TRBJ1-3; TRBD1 aligns across 7 bases. TRBV5-3 is recorded as an ORF, its role being uncertain. CDR3 length: 14 residues. Unmatched junction bases numbered 2, after V lost 1 base and J lost 4 bases. The CDR3 region is CARSLRGLGNTIYF. The CDR3 coding sequence is TGTGCCAGAAGCTTGAGGGGGCTAGGAAACACCATATATTTT.

The chain links TRBV18 to TRBJ2-7; 9 nucleotides align to TRBD1. V was pared by 3 bases and J by 1 base, with 1 base of the junction left unmatched. This CDR3 has 14 residues. Germline V gives CDR1 KGHSH, CDR2 LQKENI. This chain's CDR3 is CASSPGQGSYEQYF. CDR3 nucleotide sequence: TGTGCCAGCTCACCGGGACAGGGATCCTACGAGCAGTACTTC.

The chain employs TRBV7-8 and TRBJ1-1, with D maybe TRBD1 (6 bases). Germline V gene sequence: CDR1 SGHVS, CDR2 FQNEAQ. Trimming removed 1 base at V and 4 bases at J, with 7 bases between. The CDR3 covers 13 residues. The CDR3 spells CASSLDRVTEAFF. The CDR3 DNA reads as TGTGCCAGCAGCTTAGACAGGGTCACTGAAGCTTTCTTT.

This clone was recorded once. J is TRBJ2-7 and V is TRBV28, with TRBD2 matching 9 bases. Per germline, CDR1 MDHEN and CDR2 SYDVKM. CDR3 length equals 13 residues. The V gene end was trimmed by 3 bases and the J gene end by 6 bases; junction bases not matched to a gene: 3. CDR3 in amino acids: CASSLAGGFEQYF. For the CDR3, the DNA is TGTGCCAGCAGTTTGGCGGGAGGGTTCGAGCAGTACTTC.

The CDR3 sequence is CASSKGQLNTEAFF. CDR3 bases: TGTGCCAGCAGCAAGGGACAGCTGAACACTGAAGCTTTCTTT. The chain links TRBV21-1 to TRBJ1-1; the DNA was not used to check the table's D call, TRBD1. TRBV21-1 is a listed pseudogene. The CDR3 covers 14 residues.

The chain carries TRBV6-5 and TRBJ1-5; perhaps TRBD1 as D (5 bases). Per the germline V gene, CDR1 is MNHEY and CDR2 is SVGAGI. This CDR3 region has 15 residues. Trimming left V 8 bases short and J 2 bases short, with 16 bases between. CDR3 protein: CASRTGESGNQPQHF. CDR3 nucleotides: TGTGCCAGCCGGACGGGGGAGAGCGGCAATCAGCCCCAGCATTTT.

This clone was recorded only once. The V gene is TRBV27, the J gene TRBJ2-7; perhaps TRBD1 as D (6 bases). The CDR3 spans 14 residues. Between the trimmed V and J ends, which lost 5 bases and 6 bases, there was a span of 17 bases. Germline values: CDR1 MNHEY, CDR2 SMNVEV (reference sequence). CDR3: CASSPSTGGLEQYF. In nucleotides, the CDR3 is TGTGCCAGCAGTCCTTCGACAGGTGGCCTCGAGCAGTACTTC.